Here is one TCR beta chain with its context. The entry originates in a study of blood T cell repertoires in COVID-19. About the research overall: The origin of the acute and convalescent COVID-19 samples was the United States, Italy and Spain.

This CDR3 is 15 amino acids long. V was cut by 0 bases and J by 2 bases, with 10 bases left in between. The V gene's germline CDR1 is ENHRY and CDR2 SYGVKD. In the authors' methods: Amplification with reference gene primers provided the estimates of nucleated cell counts. The repertoire was sequenced with immunoSEQ multiplex PCR; TCRdb's copy has only in-frame clones and lacks some. The V and J calls and clone size come from that table; D and trimming were worked out from the DNA. The sample records around 45,000 clones, around nine tenths being singletons. The sequenced sample consisted of peripheral blood. This TCR was recovered from a man aged 55 to 69 with active or convalescent COVID-19. This chain joins TRBV10-3 and TRBJ1-1; TRBD1 is a possible D gene (6 bases). CDR3: CAISESPGQNTEAFF. CDR3 in DNA: TGTGCCATCAGTGAGTCCCCGGGACAAAACACTGAAGCTTTCTTT.